These 22 T cell receptor beta chains originate from one sample sequenced in a study of tumor-infiltrating lymphocytes in oesophageal squamous cell carcinoma. TCRdb recomputed calls from the PCR reads with MiXCR, one row per CDR3 protein. This repertoire shows about 16,000 distinct CDR3 sequences, approximately 43% found once; its top ten account for about 42%. Source material: blood. The receptor set was obtained from a female donor with esophageal squamous cell carcinoma.

Many counts were recorded for this clonotype. V gene TRBV7-2 combines with J gene TRBJ2-5; D is unclear. The germline V and J ends were trimmed by 5 bases and 4 bases, with 8 bases remaining between them. In germline, CDR1 is SGHTA, CDR2 FQGNSA. There are 12 residues in the CDR3. CDR3 DNA: TGTGCCAGCAGCCGTGTCCGAGAGACCCAGTACTTC. It specifies CASSRVRETQYF.

V gene TRBV11-2 combines with J gene TRBJ2-7; TRBD1 matches 7 bases. TRBJ2-1 explains the end of the DNA better; the J call may be wrong. The CDR3 loop spans 15 amino acids. Germline values: CDR1 SGHAT, CDR2 FQNNGV. The CDR3 loop reads CASSSRDRLYNEQFF. The CDR3 DNA is TGTGCCAGCAGCTCCCGGGACAGACTCTACAATGAGCAGTTCTTC.

The chain links TRBV7-3 to TRBJ2-3, with a possible D match to TRBD2 (5 bases). Trimming pared 2 bases from V and 1 base from J, leaving 7 bases between. Germline assignment: CDR1 SGHTA and CDR2 FQGTGA. CDR3 size: 14 residues. The CDR3 DNA sequence: TGTGCCAGCAGCTTATCCGGGGGCACAGATACGCAGTATTTT. Its protein is CASSLSGGTDTQYF.

This clonotype was seen only a few times. The V gene is TRBV7-6, the J gene TRBJ2-7, with a possible D match to TRBD2 (6 bases). The closer fit of TRBJ2-1 to the DNA end suggests the J call may be wrong. The CDR3 runs to 13 residues. The germline CDR1 and CDR2 sequences are SGHVS and FNYEAQ. The CDR3 protein is CASSQGGGNEQFF. As DNA, the CDR3 is TGTGCCAGCAGCCAGGGTGGGGGGAATGAGCAGTTCTTC.

On this clonotype: Given a much more abundant clone one base away, this may be a read error. This chain uses TRBV18 with TRBJ2-3; D unclear. The J call may be faulty, since TRBJ2-7 better matches the DNA end. This CDR3 contains 14 residues. Germline V gives CDR1 KGHSH, CDR2 LQKENI. CDR3 sequence (DNA): TGTGCCAGCTCACCATTCGAGATTTACAATGAGCAGTACTTC. As protein: CASSPFEIYNEQYF.

This clonotype has at least ten counts. The chain couples TRBV6-1 to TRBJ1-6; 7 positions agree with TRBD1. The V gene end was trimmed by 6 bases and the J gene end by 7 bases; junction bases not matched to a gene: 12. The germline V gene has CDR1 MNHNS and CDR2 SASEGT. This CDR3 contains 16 residues. The CDR3 sequence is CASRLRGAGSNSPLHF. The CDR3 nucleotides read TGTGCCAGCAGGCTCAGGGGGGCAGGTTCGAATTCACCCCTCCACTTT.

The chain couples TRBV4-3 to TRBJ2-1; no clear D. The J call may be wrong; the DNA end is better matched by TRBJ2-5. The CDR3 is made up of 13 amino acids. Germline V lookup: CDR1 LGHNA, CDR2 YSLEER. The CDR3 DNA follows: TGCGCCAGCAGCCAAGGGGTCGAAGAGACCCAGTACTTC. Its protein product is CASSQGVEETQYF.

This clonotype was found a few times. The chain links TRBV7-2 to TRBJ1-2; possibly TRBD1 for D (5 bases). This CDR3 has 12 residues. V lost 3 bases and J 5 bases, leaving 7 bases between the germline ends. Germline loops: CDR1 SGHTA, CDR2 FQGNSA. The DNA of the CDR3 is TGTGCCAGCAGCTTGGGACCTTATGGCTACACCTTC. Translating gives CASSLGPYGYTF.

This clonotype was seen at least ten times. DNA of the CDR3: TGTGCCAGCAGTGACGGGGATGCAGATACGCAGTATTTT. Translated, it gives CASSDGDADTQYF. The V gene is TRBV6-4, the J gene TRBJ2-3, with D unresolved. The CDR3 covers 13 residues. CDR1 and CDR2 (germline): MRHNA, SNTAGT. With 2 bases removed from V and 4 bases from J, the gap between germline ends came to 7 bases.

Comments on this clonotype: This CDR3 fails to terminate in the conserved phenylalanine or tryptophan, so it likely reflects a read error. No DNA is shown, since the ends of the CDR3 on it are uncertain; the CDR3 is the one TCRdb lists. V and J are TRBV6-6 and TRBJ2-6; the table assigns TRBD1, which was not confirmed against the DNA. Germline-derived CDR1 and CDR2 are MNHNY and SVGAGI (reference sequence). Termini included, the CDR3 measures 20 amino acids. CDR3 in amino acids: CASSYSRGQGAYNSPLHFGA.

This clonotype was seen only once. Likely a read error: the CDR3 ends without its conserved phenylalanine or tryptophan. The DNA is left out, because the CDR3 cannot be placed on it with certainty; the CDR3 is given as TCRdb lists it. The J gene is TRBJ2-5, the V gene TRBV7-6; TRBD2 is taken as the D call from the table, unchecked against the DNA. The CDR3 extends over 9 residues, inclusive of both ends. Germline loops: CDR1 SGHVS, CDR2 FNYEAQ. The CDR3 reads CASSWMGLS.

This sequence joins TRBV20-1 and TRBJ2-7; 9 nucleotides match TRBD2. Matching the DNA end better, TRBJ2-5 makes the J call doubtful. Per the germline V gene, CDR1 is DFQATT and CDR2 is SNEGSKA (reference sequence). The CDR3 spans 16 residues. The CDR3 spells CSARDEALAGQETQYF. The CDR3 bases are TGCAGTGCTAGAGATGAGGCACTAGCGGGCCAAGAGACCCAGTACTTC.

By share, this clonotype ranks as medium-sized. The CDR3 DNA follows: TGTGCCAGCAGTAAGGGACCAGGAGGTAATCAGCCCCAGCATTTT. Encoded protein: CASSKGPGGNQPQHF. The V call is TRBV7-2, the J call TRBJ1-5, with D possibly matching TRBD1 (5 bases). The CDR3 extends over 15 amino acids. CDR1 is SGHTA, CDR2 FQGNSA, per germline. V dropped 6 bases and J dropped 4 bases, with 16 bases sitting between them.

In its sample, this clonotype ranks as medium-sized. This chain joins TRBV6-1 and TRBJ1-5; 10 nucleotides match TRBD1. With V trimmed by 6 bases and J by 3 bases, 2 bases remained unmatched. From germline, CDR1 is MNHNS and CDR2 SASEGT. The CDR3 extends over 14 amino acids. CDR3 bases: TGTGCCAGCAGGGGGACAGGGGCCAATCAGCCCCAGCATTTT. This sequence encodes CASRGTGANQPQHF.

The chain joins TRBV7-8 to TRBJ2-1; TRBD2 matches at 11 bases. The end of the DNA aligns better with TRBJ2-5, so the J call may be wrong. CDR1 SGHVS and CDR2 FQNEAQ come from the germline V gene. The CDR3 is 15 amino acids. The CDR3 DNA reads TGTGCCAGCAGCCCGTGGACTAGCGGGCAAGAGACCCAGTACTTC. This translates into CASSPWTSGQETQYF.

The chain carries TRBV6-6 and TRBJ1-1, with D hard to call. The J call is uncertain, as TRBJ2-3 better fits the DNA end. The CDR3 length is 15 residues. Per germline, CDR1 MNHNY and CDR2 SVGAGI (reference sequence). As DNA, the CDR3 is TGTGCCAGCAGTTACTCAGCCCAGATCACAGATACGCAGTATTTT. This sequence encodes CASSYSAQITDTQYF.

The chain couples TRBV7-6 to TRBJ2-7; D perhaps matches TRBD1 (5 bases). The CDR3 extends over 14 amino acids. Trimming took 2 bases from V and 0 from J, leaving 8 bases between them. Germline lookup yields CDR1 SGHVS and CDR2 FNYEAQ. The CDR3 loop is CASSLTGPSYEQYF. The CDR3 DNA is TGTGCCAGCAGCTTAACAGGACCCTCCTACGAGCAGTACTTC.

At least ten counts were recorded for this clonotype. The chain joins TRBV28 to TRBJ2-7; D not certain. V lost 6 bases to trimming and J lost 2 bases, with 17 bases between them. The germline gives CDR1 MDHEN, CDR2 SYDVKM. This CDR3 has 15 amino acids. CDR3 sequence reads: CASSPGSAGAYEQYF. The DNA of the CDR3 is TGTGCCAGCAGCCCTGGATCCGCTGGGGCCTACGAGCAGTACTTC. The full variable domain, its missing parts supplied by reference TRBV28 and TRBJ2-7, is DVKVTQSSRYLVKRTGEKVFLECVQDMDHENMFWYRQDPGLGLRLIYFSYDVKMKEKGDIPEGYSVSREKKERFSLILESASTNQTSMYLCASSPGSAGAYEQYFGPGTRLTVT.

This clonotype was observed a few times. This chain uses TRBV12-3 or TRBV12-4 with TRBJ2-5, with unresolved D. The J call may be incorrect, as the DNA end agrees better with TRBJ2-1. There are 11 residues in the CDR3. CDR3 residues: CASSEYNEQFF. The CDR3 DNA is TGTGCCAGCAGCGAATACAATGAGCAGTTCTTC.

The rearrangement uses TRBV7-4 and TRBJ2-5; 13 positions agree with TRBD2. Looked up from germline, CDR1 is SGHVT and CDR2 is SQSDAQ. J was trimmed by 11 bases and V by 0 bases; bases with no gene match: 27. The CDR3 has 22 residues. CDR3 DNA sequence: TGTGCCAGCAGCTTAGCGCCCTCACTCATGGGGACTAGCGGGGTTATTCACAATGAGCAGTACTTC. Encoded protein: CASSLAPSLMGTSGVIHNEQYF.

The CDR3 DNA reads TGTGCCAGCAGCTCTGGGTCAGGGGCGGGCGGGGAGCTGTTTTTT. Its translation: CASSSGSGAGGELFF. This chain connects TRBV7-3 to TRBJ2-2, with D possibly being TRBD1 (6 bases). With 4 bases removed from V and 7 bases from J, the gap between germline ends came to 16 bases. This CDR3 comprises 15 residues. Germline-derived CDR1 and CDR2 are SGHTA and FQGTGA.

This clonotype appeared many times. CDR3 DNA sequence: TGTGCCAGCAGTGACCGGGACGGGGGCAATGAGCAGTACTTC. This sequence encodes CASSDRDGGNEQYF. The chain carries TRBV12-3 or TRBV12-4 and TRBJ2-1, with D possibly called TRBD1 or TRBD2 (6 bases each). The DNA end lines up better with TRBJ2-7; the J call may be wrong. The CDR3 length is 14 residues.